This T cell receptor (beta chain) was sequenced in a study of OX40 agonist ivuxolimab in advanced cancers. Some clones are missing from TCRdb's copy, which holds only in-frame ones; the method was immunoSEQ multiplex PCR. The sample contains approximately 86,000 clones, 80% to 95% of which appear only once. J lost 9 bases, V lost 6 bases, and 13 bases had no gene match. CDR1 and CDR2 (germline): MDHEN, SYDVKM. This CDR3 is built from 17 residues. The chain is built from TRBV28 and TRBJ2-1; TRBD2 matches at 14 bases. Sequenced here: CD4+ or CD8+ T cells sorted from blood, sampled in a trial of the OX40 agonist ivuxolimab. This TCR derives from an adult with an advanced solid tumor such as melanoma, head and neck, liver or kidney cancer. The CDR3 region has the DNA TGTGCCAGCAGCCCCCCGGGACTAGCGGGGGCATTCGGTGAGCAGTTCTTC. The encoded protein is CASSPPGLAGAFGEQFF. The variable domain in full, completed from reference TRBV28 and TRBJ2-1, reads DVKVTQSSRYLVKRTGEKVFLECVQDMDHENMFWYRQDPGLGLRLIYFSYDVKMKEKGDIPEGYSVSREKKERFSLILESASTNQTSMYLCASSPPGLAGAFGEQFFGPGTRLTVL.